This is a list of T cell receptor beta chains from one sample in a study of OX40 agonist ivuxolimab in advanced cancers. Only in-frame clones appear in the TCRdb table, and some are missing; sequencing was by immunoSEQ multiplex PCR. The repertoire holds 90,000 to 120,000 clones, with less than 95% as singletons. This specimen consisted of CD4+ or CD8+ T cells sorted from blood, obtained in a trial of the OX40 agonist ivuxolimab. All receptors come from an adult with an advanced solid tumor such as melanoma, head and neck, liver or kidney cancer. CDR3s include the opening cysteine and the closing phenylalanine or tryptophan. D genes are given only for firm matches. Rows give clone size only sometimes, using once, few, many, or a class for an expanded clone.

j_call v_call d_call clone_size cdr3_aa cdr3_nt
TRBJ1-2 TRBV11-2 - - CASSLDPTGGYTF TGTGCCAGCAGCTTAGATCCCACAGGTGGCTACACCTTC
TRBJ2-5 TRBV18 TRBD2 - CASSPTSGGQETQYF TGTGCCAGCTCACCAACTAGCGGGGGCCAAGAGACCCAGTACTTC
TRBJ2-5 TRBV6-6 - once CASSEGTMRTQYF TGTGCCAGCAGCGAGGGAACGATGAGGACCCAGTACTTC
TRBJ1-1 TRBV5-4 TRBD1 - CASSLFDRGSGAFF TGTGCCAGCAGCTTGTTCGACAGGGGATCAGGAGCTTTCTTT
TRBJ2-7 TRBV27 TRBD2 - CASSFGGLAGPHEQYF TGTGCCAGCAGTTTTGGGGGACTAGCGGGGCCCCACGAGCAGTACTTC
TRBJ2-3 TRBV5-4 - - CASSFEVAPPTDTQYF TGTGCCAGCAGCTTCGAGGTGGCGCCTCCCACAGATACGCAGTATTTT
TRBJ2-4 TRBV4-1 TRBD1 - CASSQEGQGLVLAAKNIQYF TGCGCCAGCAGCCAAGAGGGACAGGGGTTGGTACTAGCTGCCAAAAACATTCAGTACTTC
TRBJ1-2 TRBV5-8 - few CASSLRTGFNGYTF TGTGCCAGCAGCTTAAGAACAGGGTTTAATGGCTACACCTTC
TRBJ1-1 TRBV6-5 - - CASFSEGAAFF TGTGCCAGCTTCTCGGAAGGCGCAGCTTTCTTT
TRBJ1-4 TRBV29-1 TRBD1 - CSVATTGVEKLFF TGCAGCGTTGCAACGACAGGGGTAGAAAAACTGTTTTTT
TRBJ2-1 TRBV2 - - CASSGPVSEQFF TGTGCCAGCAGTGGCCCCGTCAGTGAGCAGTTCTTC
TRBJ1-1 TRBV30 - - CACRIVNAEAFF TGTGCCTGCAGGATTGTGAACGCTGAAGCTTTCTTT
TRBJ2-5 TRBV30 - - CAWSVLGIQETQYF TGTGCCTGGAGTGTACTTGGGATCCAAGAGACCCAGTACTTC
TRBJ1-5 TRBV5-1 - - CASSIGLENQPQHF TGCGCCAGCAGCATCGGACTAGAGAATCAGCCCCAGCATTTT
TRBJ2-7 TRBV7-9 TRBD2 - CASSPLGGGSYEQYF TGTGCCAGCAGCCCCCTGGGGGGGGGTTCCTACGAGCAGTACTTC
TRBJ1-5 TRBV5-1 - once CASSLTGMSNQPQHF TGCGCCAGCAGCTTGACAGGGATGAGCAATCAGCCCCAGCATTTT
TRBJ2-1 TRBV5-4 - - CASSGPGTVSYNEQFF TGTGCCAGCAGCGGCCCCGGGACCGTCTCCTACAATGAGCAGTTCTTC
TRBJ2-7 TRBV5-3 - - CAARGLISYEQYF TGTGCCGCCAGAGGTCTGATCTCCTACGAGCAGTACTTC
TRBJ2-4 TRBV5-1 TRBD1 - CASSLEGAPPNIQYF TGCGCCAGCAGCTTGGAGGGGGCGCCCCCGAACATTCAGTACTTC
TRBJ2-3 TRBV6-1 TRBD2 once CASSESGTSGPDTQYF TGTGCCAGCAGTGAAAGCGGGACTAGCGGACCAGATACGCAGTATTTT
TRBJ2-3 TRBV19 TRBD2 - CASRDASGRHTDTQYF TGTGCCAGTAGAGATGCTAGCGGGAGGCACACAGATACGCAGTATTTT
TRBJ1-1 TRBV5-1 - - CASSSGGPTEAFF TGCGCCAGCAGCAGTGGGGGACCCACTGAAGCTTTCTTT
TRBJ1-4 TRBV25-1 - - CASSEYIGSGIEREKLFF TGTGCCAGCAGTGAATATATTGGCAGTGGAATTGAACGTGAAAAACTGTTTTTT
TRBJ2-7 TRBV5-4 TRBD1 - CASSLGGQAYEQYF TGTGCCAGCAGCCTGGGGGGACAGGCCTACGAGCAGTACTTC
TRBJ1-1 TRBV6-6 - - CASSYSRGKNTEAFF TGTGCCAGCAGTTACTCGAGAGGGAAGAACACTGAAGCTTTCTTT
TRBJ1-2 TRBV19 - - CASRTEAVGYTF TGTGCCAGTAGAACAGAAGCTGTTGGCTACACCTTC
TRBJ2-4 TRBV19 - - CASSSYGGGKNIQYF TGTGCCAGTAGTTCCTACGGGGGAGGCAAAAACATTCAGTACTTC
TRBJ1-2 TRBV30 - - CAWSGGGGYTF TGTGCCTGGAGTGGTGGGGGTGGCTACACCTTC
TRBJ1-2 TRBV20-1 - - CSATLRGYTF TGCAGTGCGACATTACGAGGCTACACCTTC
TRBJ1-5 TRBV5-1 - once CASSLAGGQPQHF TGCGCCAGCAGCTTGGCCGGGGGGCAGCCCCAGCATTTT
TRBJ2-2 TRBV15 TRBD1 - CATSRTGDTGELFF TGTGCCACCAGCAGGACAGGGGACACCGGGGAGCTGTTTTTT
TRBJ2-5 TRBV18 - - CASSPASSQETQYF TGTGCCAGCTCACCCGCCAGCTCCCAAGAGACCCAGTACTTC
TRBJ1-5 TRBV6-1 - once CASSINMDQPQHF TGTGCCAGCAGTATTAATATGGATCAGCCCCAGCATTTT
TRBJ2-7 TRBV6-1 - - CASSESRPVYEQYF TGTGCCAGCAGTGAATCTCGCCCGGTCTACGAGCAGTACTTC
TRBJ1-1 TRBV27 - - CASGVNLKGAFF TGTGCCAGCGGGGTAAATCTCAAGGGCGCTTTCTTT
TRBJ1-5 TRBV9 TRBD1 - CASSVGDRGSNQPQHF TGTGCCAGCAGCGTAGGAGACAGGGGGAGCAATCAGCCCCAGCATTTT
TRBJ1-5 TRBV2 - - CASEDTYQPQHF TGTGCCAGCGAGGACACCTATCAGCCCCAGCATTTT
TRBJ2-5 TRBV5-1 - - CASSDGTTKIETQYF TGCGCCAGCAGCGACGGGACCACAAAGATAGAGACCCAGTACTTC
TRBJ2-1 TRBV27 TRBD2 - CASSLVASGVYNEQFF TGTGCCAGCAGTTTAGTGGCTAGCGGCGTTTACAATGAGCAGTTCTTC
TRBJ2-2 TRBV27 - - CASSLTAITGELFF TGTGCCAGCAGTTTGACAGCAATCACCGGGGAGCTGTTTTTT
TRBJ2-7 TRBV27 TRBD2 - CASRRRTSGETEQYF TGTGCCAGCAGACGACGGACTAGCGGTGAAACGGAGCAGTACTTC
TRBJ1-2 TRBV5-4 TRBD1 - CASSAVGQGSFGYTF TGTGCCAGCAGCGCTGTGGGACAGGGGAGTTTCGGCTACACCTTC
TRBJ2-7 TRBV11-3 TRBD2 once CASPLRPGLAPYEQYF TGTGCCAGCCCGTTGAGGCCGGGACTAGCTCCATACGAGCAGTACTTC
TRBJ1-4 TRBV18 - - CASSSEAGEKLFF TGTGCCAGCTCATCCGAAGCGGGGGAAAAACTGTTTTTT
TRBJ2-7 TRBV5-1 TRBD1 - CASSLGSTGAGEQYF TGCGCCAGCAGCTTGGGGTCGACAGGGGCCGGGGAGCAGTACTTC
TRBJ2-5 TRBV18 - - CASSPSEGETQYF TGTGCCAGCTCACCAAGTGAGGGAGAGACCCAGTACTTC
TRBJ2-3 TRBV11-3 - - CASSLGGVSTDTQYF TGTGCCAGCAGCTTAGGGGGGGTTAGCACAGATACGCAGTATTTT
TRBJ2-7 TRBV6-1 - - CASSHHYEQYF TGTGCCAGCAGCCACCACTACGAGCAGTACTTC
TRBJ1-1 TRBV11-2 TRBD1 - CASSLFGYRGTEAFF TGTGCCAGCAGCTTATTTGGGTACAGGGGCACTGAAGCTTTCTTT
TRBJ1-5 TRBV5-6 TRBD1 - CASSLEAGGNWWDQPQHF TGTGCCAGCAGCCTGGAGGCAGGGGGAAATTGGTGGGATCAGCCCCAGCATTTT
TRBJ2-5 TRBV9 - once CASGNGIPDLFQETQYF TGTGCCAGCGGTAATGGTATACCCGACCTCTTCCAAGAGACCCAGTACTTC
TRBJ2-3 TRBV15 - - CATSRDAGGDTQYF TGTGCCACCAGCAGAGACGCTGGAGGAGATACGCAGTATTTT
TRBJ1-4 TRBV15 TRBD1 - CATSRDLNRGSTNEKLFF TGTGCCACCAGCAGAGATCTCAACAGGGGGTCAACTAATGAAAAACTGTTTTTT
TRBJ1-1 TRBV9 - - CASSANGGTEAFF TGTGCCAGCAGCGCAAACGGTGGGACTGAAGCTTTCTTT
TRBJ2-3 TRBV7-3 - - CATGGPGDATDTQYF TGTGCCACAGGGGGGCCCGGGGATGCCACAGATACGCAGTATTTT
TRBJ2-3 TRBV6-6 TRBD1 - CASSNQGAPDTQYF TGTGCCAGCAGTAATCAGGGGGCTCCTGATACGCAGTATTTT
TRBJ2-5 TRBV6-1 TRBD1 - CASSLDRVGSETQYF TGTGCCAGCAGTCTTGACAGGGTTGGATCTGAGACCCAGTACTTC
TRBJ2-3 TRBV9 TRBD2 - CASSVSGRASDTQYF TGTGCCAGCAGCGTAAGCGGGAGGGCATCAGATACGCAGTATTTT
TRBJ2-7 TRBV7-9 - - CASSPAQAYEQYF TGTGCCAGCAGCCCCGCCCAAGCCTACGAGCAGTACTTC